Below are 31 T cell receptor beta chains sequenced from a single sample in a study of Graves' ophthalmopathy and Graves' hyperthyroidism listed by TCRdb under 2018. TCRdb shows the sequencer as Illumina HiSeq 2000. TCR beta CDR3 regions were amplified from RNA transcripts for repertoire sequencing. The first round was an RT-PCR using HTBI primers with the Qiagen OneStep RT-PCR kit, and this first round was followed by a second-round multiplex PCR, then size selection and purification. The raw public reads went through TCRdb reprocessing: fastp at Q25, MiXCR clone calling, in-frame beta chains kept. Each CDR3 protein appears once, grouped with its most common genes and DNA. For this sample the table gives 450,000 to 600,000 distinct CDR3 sequences, of which about 35% were detected only once. The top ten constitute 3.5% to 5% of the sample. The sample consisted of peripheral blood or thyroid tissue (not recorded which). The receptors here all came from an adult man with Graves' hyperthyroidism.

The J gene is TRBJ2-7, the V gene TRBV7-2; D is unresolved. CDR3 length: 10 residues. Germline CDR1 SGHTA, CDR2 FQGNSA. The CDR3, as DNA: TGTGCTTCGCCTGGCCACGAGCAGTACTTC. It encodes CASPGHEQYF.

This clonotype was seen just once. CDR3 nucleotide sequence: TGCAGTGCCTCCGGGACAGGGGGTCCAGATGGCCAGTACTTC. Its protein product is CSASGTGGPDGQYF. V usage is TRBV20-1 and J usage is TRBJ2-5, with TRBD1 matching over 11 bases. The CDR3 extends over 14 amino acids. The germline V gene encodes CDR1 DFQATT and CDR2 SNEGSKA (reference sequence). Germline trimming cut 6 bases from V and 10 bases from J; bases unmatched to any gene: 13.

The sample holds a few counts of this clonotype. The J gene is TRBJ1-4, the V gene TRBV3-1; D ambiguous. CDR3 length: 14 residues. Trimming took off 3 bases at V and 8 bases at J, with 13 bases between the two ends. Per germline, CDR1 LGHDT and CDR2 YNNKEL (reference sequence). The CDR3 is CASSHGETAEKLFF. The DNA for the CDR3 is TGTGCCAGCAGCCATGGTGAGACGGCAGAAAAACTGTTTTTT.

The table lists this clonotype with many counts. The V call is TRBV5-8, the J call TRBJ1-1, with D hard to call. This CDR3 is built from 14 residues. Germline CDR1 SGHTS, CDR2 YDEGEE. V lost 4 bases and J lost 7, with 17 bases in between. CDR3 residues: CASSPDGSGYEAFF. The CDR3 region has the DNA TGTGCCAGCAGCCCGGACGGATCGGGATATGAAGCTTTCTTT.

The table lists this clonotype with a count of one. One end of the junction is discordant with germline, which a read error may explain. The V call is TRBV5-1, the J call TRBJ2-7; D is possibly TRBD1 or TRBD2 (5 bases each). Germline lookup yields CDR1 SGHRS and CDR2 YFSETQ. The length of the CDR3 is 14 residues. The CDR3 is CASSLTGATYEQCF. In DNA, the CDR3 is TGCGCCAGCAGCTTGACCGGGGCCACCTACGAGCAGTGCTTC.

The chain combines TRBV13 with TRBJ1-1; 7 bases match TRBD1. Germline CDR1 PRHDT, CDR2 FYEKMQ (reference sequence). The CDR3 loop spans 15 amino acids. The ends lost 6 bases at V and 4 bases at J; junction bases unmatched: 11. The CDR3 region is CASSLRQGLGTEAFF. The CDR3 DNA reads TGTGCCAGCAGTTTACGACAGGGTCTGGGCACTGAAGCTTTCTTT.

As for this clonotype: Possible read error: a much larger clone is one base away. The chain joins TRBV20-1 to TRBJ2-5; TRBD2 aligns across 14 bases. Germline-derived CDR1 and CDR2 are DFQATT and SNEGSKA (reference sequence). The CDR3 spans 19 residues. The CDR3 here is CSAGDQGTSGRDPRETQYF. The CDR3 DNA is TGCAGTGCTGGAGATCAAGGGACTAGCGGGAGAGACCCGAGGGAGACCCAGTACTTC.

This chain uses TRBV2 with TRBJ2-1; 10 bases align to TRBD1. CDR1 SNHLY and CDR2 FYNNEI come from the germline V gene. V dropped 5 bases and J dropped 9; count of bases not matched to a gene: 7. The CDR3 runs 14 residues. CDR3 coding DNA: TGTGCCAGCAGTCGGGACAGGGGAACCGGTGAGCAGTTCTTC. This encodes CASSRDRGTGEQFF.

Of note for this clonotype: A junction end diverges from the germline sequence, so it may reflect a read error. The rearrangement links TRBV10-3 to TRBJ2-2; D may correspond to TRBD1 or TRBD2 (5 bases each). CDR1 and CDR2 (germline): ENHRY, SYGVKD. This CDR3 region has 15 residues. Here the CDR3 reads CASSFAGTNIGELFF. CDR3 nucleotides: TGTGCCAGCAGTTTCGCAGGGACGAACATCGGGGAGCTGTTTTTT.

Ten or more counts support this clonotype. J is TRBJ2-5 and V is TRBV2, with unresolved D. Germline-derived CDR1 and CDR2 are SNHLY and FYNNEI. This CDR3 spans 14 amino acids. V shed 3 bases and J shed 0 bases, with 8 bases lying between them. The CDR3 nucleotides are TGTGCCAGCAGTGACGGCCAGTACCAAGAGACCCAGTACTTC. Amino acids: CASSDGQYQETQYF.

This clonotype has a handful of counts. This chain connects TRBV20-1 to TRBJ2-3; the match to TRBD2 covers 7 bases. Germline assignment: CDR1 DFQATT and CDR2 SNEGSKA (reference sequence). The CDR3 spans 14 residues. This CDR3 is CSPKDAGATDTQYF. As DNA, the CDR3 is TGCAGCCCTAAGGATGCGGGAGCCACAGATACGCAGTATTTT.

About this clonotype itself: It may be a read error: a sequence one base away is much more abundant. The chain has TRBV6-1 and TRBJ2-7; D unclear. The CDR3 contains 14 residues. Germline V gene sequence: CDR1 MNHNS, CDR2 SASEGT. The CDR3 spells CATSDMALSYEQYF. CDR3 bases: TGTGCCACCAGTGACATGGCCCTCTCCTACGAGCAGTACTTC.

The genes are TRBV20-1 and TRBJ2-5, with TRBD2 matching 12 bases. Germline V CDR1 and CDR2: DFQATT, SNEGSKA (reference sequence). This CDR3 contains 15 residues. V gave up 0 bases and J gave up 5 bases; unmatched junction bases: 4. As DNA, the CDR3 is TGCAGTGCTAGAGATCGTACTAGCGGGAGGGAGACCCAGTACTTC. This sequence encodes CSARDRTSGRETQYF.

This clonotype was recorded at least ten times. This sequence joins TRBV5-1 and TRBJ2-7; 9 bases align to TRBD2. The CDR3 covers 15 residues. The germline gives CDR1 SGHRS, CDR2 YFSETQ. V lost 0 bases, J lost 3 bases, and 4 bases stayed unmatched. The DNA for the CDR3 is TGCGCCAGCAGCTTGGTGGCTAGCGGGAACTACGAGCAGTACTTC. The encoded protein is CASSLVASGNYEQYF.

This clonotype has a count of ten or more. The chain couples TRBV24-1 to TRBJ2-2, with 12 bases lining up with TRBD2. The V gene end was trimmed by 3 bases and the J gene end by 4 bases; junction bases not matched to a gene: 2. The CDR3 covers 16 residues. Looked up from germline, CDR1 is KGHDR and CDR2 is SFDVKD. The CDR3 region is CATSDGLAGLTGELFF. In nucleotides, the CDR3 is TGTGCCACCAGTGATGGACTAGCGGGACTCACCGGGGAGCTGTTTTTT.

This clonotype has a single count. J is TRBJ2-5 and V is TRBV10-3; no definite D call. The CDR3 totals 14 residues. Trimming pared 6 bases from V and 0 bases from J, leaving 11 bases between. Germline CDR1 and CDR2: ENHRY and SYGVKD. CDR3 DNA sequence: TGTGCCATCAGCGATGGAGTGAACCAAGAGACCCAGTACTTC. Encoded protein: CAISDGVNQETQYF.

The rearrangement links TRBV25-1 to TRBJ1-2; D is uncertain. Germline CDR1 MGHDK, CDR2 SYGVNS. V lost 4 bases and J lost 5, with 14 bases in between. This CDR3 comprises 14 residues. The CDR3 sequence is CASSARRRLYGYTF. The CDR3 region has the DNA TGTGCCAGCAGTGCTAGGAGACGGCTTTATGGCTACACCTTC.

This chain connects TRBV5-1 to TRBJ1-1, with a possible D match to TRBD1 (6 bases). V lost 2 bases to trimming and J lost 8 bases, with 16 bases between them. The length of the CDR3 is 14 residues. Per the germline V gene, CDR1 is SGHRS and CDR2 is YFSETQ. CDR3 DNA: TGCGCCAGCAGCTTCGGGGGGGACCAGGGGGAAGCTTTCTTT. This codes for CASSFGGDQGEAFF.

The table lists this clonotype with many counts. The chain links TRBV7-8 to TRBJ1-6; D not resolved. This CDR3 comprises 16 residues. Germline-derived CDR1 and CDR2 are SGHVS and FQNEAQ. V dropped 0 bases and J dropped 5 bases, with 11 bases sitting between them. The CDR3: CASSLASNSNNSPLHF. The CDR3 DNA reads as TGTGCCAGCAGCTTAGCAAGTAACAGTAATAATTCACCCCTCCACTTT.

This chain joins TRBV29-1 and TRBJ1-1; possibly TRBD1 for D (5 bases). V shed 8 bases and J shed 5 bases, with 21 bases lying between them. The CDR3 contains 14 residues. Germline V gene data show CDR1 as SQVTM and CDR2 as ANQGSEA. The CDR3 DNA sequence: TGCAGCTCACCATCCGGGACGGGGAGGACTGAAGCTTTCTTT. Its protein product is CSSPSGTGRTEAFF.

V is TRBV5-4 and J is TRBJ2-7, with 12 bases matching TRBD2. With the DNA end fitting TRBJ2-1 better, the J assignment may be wrong. CDR1 SGHNT and CDR2 YYREEE come from the germline V gene (reference sequence). The CDR3 is 17 residues long. Here the CDR3 DNA reads TGTGCCAGCAGCATCCCTAGCGGGGGGGCGCGGTACAATGAGCAGTTCTTC. Its translation: CASSIPSGGARYNEQFF.

The rearrangement links TRBV10-3 to TRBJ2-7; TRBD1 might be the D (6 bases). The CDR3 sequence is 13 residues long. Deletions cut 7 bases from V and 5 bases from J, with 15 bases between. CDR1 is ENHRY and CDR2 is SYGVKD in the germline V gene. The CDR3 DNA sequence: TGTGCCATCAAAGGTCAGGGGAAGAACGAGCAGTACTTC. It codes for CAIKGQGKNEQYF.

V and J are TRBV5-1 and TRBJ2-7, with 7 bases lining up with TRBD2. Germline V gene lookup returns CDR1 SGHRS and CDR2 YFSETQ. The J segment lost 0 bases and the V segment lost 4 bases, leaving 7 bases of the junction unmatched. The CDR3 is 15 residues long. CDR3 in DNA: TGCGCCAGCAGCCCCGGACTAGGCTTCTCCTACGAGCAGTACTTC. Translating gives CASSPGLGFSYEQYF.

Many counts were recorded for this clonotype. CDR3 amino acids: CASSLRMNTEAFF. CDR3 nucleotide sequence: TGTGCCAGCAGCTTGCGGATGAACACTGAAGCTTTCTTT. V gene TRBV5-6 combines with J gene TRBJ1-1; D unclear. V lost 1 base and J lost 0, with 4 bases in between. The CDR3 has 13 amino acids. Germline assignment: CDR1 SGHDT and CDR2 YYEEEE.

This clonotype was picked up many times. The gene calls are TRBV5-6 and TRBJ2-7; 8 bases are shared with TRBD1. V lost 1 base, J lost 6 bases, and 6 bases stayed unmatched. This CDR3 spans 14 amino acids. Per germline, CDR1 SGHDT and CDR2 YYEEEE. CDR3 in DNA: TGTGCCAGCAGCTTGAAGTTCAGGGGGCTCGAGCAGTACTTC. Its translation: CASSLKFRGLEQYF.

V is TRBV29-1 and J is TRBJ2-7, with a weak D call TRBD1 (6 bases). The CDR3 is 13 residues long. V lost 4 bases, J lost 0 bases, and 10 bases lay in between. Per germline, CDR1 SQVTM and CDR2 ANQGSEA. The CDR3 region is CSVGTVYSYEQYF. CDR3 bases: TGCAGCGTTGGGACAGTTTACTCCTACGAGCAGTACTTC.

This clonotype showed up many times. The chain has TRBV7-2 and TRBJ2-6; D call uncertain. Germline lookup yields CDR1 SGHTA and CDR2 FQGNSA. The CDR3 is 17 residues long. Trimming cost V 2 bases and J 1 base, with 12 bases left between them. Here the CDR3 reads CASSLTTGSSGANVLTF. The CDR3, as DNA: TGTGCCAGCAGCTTAACAACGGGTAGTTCTGGGGCCAACGTCCTGACTTTC.

CDR3 sequence: CASSLGGAIMNTEAFF. The CDR3 bases are TGTGCCAGCAGCTTAGGCGGGGCCATCATGAACACTGAAGCTTTCTTT. The rearrangement joins TRBV13 to TRBJ1-1; weak D call: TRBD1 (5 bases). There are 16 residues in the CDR3. Germline loops: CDR1 PRHDT, CDR2 FYEKMQ (reference sequence). V shed 0 bases and J shed 0 bases, with 11 bases lying between them.

A word on this clonotype: One end of the junction varies from germline; a read error may be responsible. The gene calls are TRBV5-4 and TRBJ1-1, with D tentatively TRBD1 (6 bases). The length of the CDR3 is 14 residues. Germline lookup yields CDR1 SGHNT and CDR2 YYREEE (reference sequence). CDR3 protein: CASSRGLGDTEASF. For the CDR3, the DNA is TGTGCCAGCAGTCGGGGTTTAGGGGACACTGAAGCCTCCTTT.

This clonotype was counted many times. V usage is TRBV15 and J usage is TRBJ1-1; tentative D call: TRBD1 (6 bases). V gave up 1 base and J gave up 5 bases, with 8 bases separating them. This CDR3 comprises 13 residues. Germline V lookup: CDR1 LNHNV, CDR2 YYDKDF (reference sequence). In nucleotides, the CDR3 is TGTGCCACCAGCAGAGGAACAGGGACTGAAGCTTTCTTT. Amino acids: CATSRGTGTEAFF.

The chain couples TRBV9 to TRBJ2-7; 9 positions agree with TRBD2. CDR3 size: 12 residues. Germline trimming cut 3 bases from V and 7 bases from J; bases unmatched to any gene: 2. The germline V gene encodes CDR1 SGDLS and CDR2 YYNGEE. The CDR3 sequence: CASSGGRGEQYF. DNA for the CDR3: TGTGCCAGCAGCGGCGGGAGGGGGGAGCAGTACTTC.